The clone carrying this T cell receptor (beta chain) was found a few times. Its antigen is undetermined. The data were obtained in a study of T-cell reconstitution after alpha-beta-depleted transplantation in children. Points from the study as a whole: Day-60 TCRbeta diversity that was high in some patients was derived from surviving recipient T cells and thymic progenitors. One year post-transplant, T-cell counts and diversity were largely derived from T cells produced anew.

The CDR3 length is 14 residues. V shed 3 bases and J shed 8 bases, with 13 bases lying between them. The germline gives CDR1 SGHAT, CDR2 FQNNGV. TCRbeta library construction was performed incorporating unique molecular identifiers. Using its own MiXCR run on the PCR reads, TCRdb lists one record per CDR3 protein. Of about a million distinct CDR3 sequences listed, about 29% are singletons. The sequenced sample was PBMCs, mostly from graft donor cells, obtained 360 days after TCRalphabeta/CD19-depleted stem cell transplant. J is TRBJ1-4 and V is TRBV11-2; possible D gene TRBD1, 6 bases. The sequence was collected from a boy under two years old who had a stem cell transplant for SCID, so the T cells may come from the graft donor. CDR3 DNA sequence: TGTGCCAGCAGCTTTTGGGGGGCCGGGGAAAAACTGTTTTTT. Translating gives CASSFWGAGEKLFF. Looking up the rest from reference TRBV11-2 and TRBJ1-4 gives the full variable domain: EAGVAQSPRYKIIEKRQSVAFWCNPISGHATLYWYQQILGQGPKLLIQFQNNGVVDDSQLPKDRFSAERLKGVDSTLKIQPAKLEDSAVYLCASSFWGAGEKLFFGSGTQLSVL.